The rows below give T cell receptor beta chains drawn from one sample of a study of blood T cell repertoires in COVID-19. Sequencing used immunoSEQ multiplex PCR; TCRdb keeps in-frame clones, though not all of them. The sample shows about 63,000 clones, roughly 85% of them seen only once. Sequenced material: peripheral blood. Every receptor here comes from a human donor in a cohort sampled during active COVID-19. Both conserved end residues are part of each CDR3.

v_call cdr3_aa
TRBV15 CATSRGLEMNTEAFF
TRBV27 CASSFRGTEAFF
TRBV11-2 CASSRVRGVWVEKLFF
TRBV18 CASSPPGVSPLHF
TRBV7-3 CASSFSGRETQYF
TRBV9 CASSVVPGGRRSEQYF
TRBV18 CASSPSGQSNQPQHF
TRBV7-9 CASSLQGFGYGYTF
TRBV24-1 CATSDQTRGAQYF
TRBV20-1 CSALVGQGPFF
TRBV19 CASSRRDGAGTGELFF
TRBV30 CAWSPLVFSSHEQYF
TRBV4-1 CASSPRQDPYGYTF
TRBV10-3 CAITSGITYEQYF
TRBV23-1 CASSQFRLDRDEQYF
TRBV10-2 CASSEASIDEQFF